This TCR beta chain was sequenced for a study of control samples from healthy donors and cancer patients (dated by TCRdb to 2019 to 2021). Libraries were made using the immunoSEQ multiplex PCR assay. In TCRdb, the immuneACCESS table is reduced to in-frame sequences with V and J assigned. These tables do not hold every clone; where another copy was compared, an unresolved V gene accounts for under half, and the others remain unexplained. This sample has some 70,000 clones in its table, and 83% of those were observed once. Less than 20% of the sample comes from the top ten. This clone was observed a few times. This receptor's antigen is unknown. Per-nucleotide qualities are absent, and no much larger clonotype sits a single base away. Including cysteine and phenylalanine, the CDR3 has 17 amino acids. Kept here is only the CDR3 DNA, which spans 51 bases and is read in frame from base 1. CDR1 and CDR2, per the germline V gene, are SGHAT and FQNNGV. Trimming leaves V shorter by 4 bases and J shorter by 7 bases, with the junction holding 11 bases beyond the gene matches.

The sequence derives from a man in his fifties or sixties in good health. The chain is encoded by TRBV11-2 joined to TRBJ2-5, with 14 bases matching TRBD2. What was sequenced was blood. The CDR3 region has the sequence CASSYGLAGGGGVTQYF. The sequenced DNA is TGTGCCAGCAGCTACGGACTAGCGGGAGGAGGTGGCGTGACCCAGTACTTC. Outside the CDR3, residues come from the reference TRBV11-2 and TRBJ2-5 proteins, so the full variable domain is: EAGVAQSPRYKIIEKRQSVAFWCNPISGHATLYWYQQILGQGPKLLIQFQNNGVVDDSQLPKDRFSAERLKGVDSTLKIQPAKLEDSAVYLCASSYGLAGGGGVTQYFGPGTRLLVL.